The entry that follows covers one T cell receptor beta chain sequence. Antigen: not known. These data are taken from a study of T cell responses to AZD1222 COVID-19 vaccine. The overall study: Pooling of second doses given at about 4 or about 12 weeks was done. Study conclusions and caveats: Following two doses of AZD1222, Spike-specific TCR breadth and depth rose. CD4 TCRs linked to vaccination spanned spike, dominating at 160-218 and 743-854. Clonal diversity was possibly underestimated, and the donors were mostly white British, with more females.

Here immunoSEQ multiplex PCR was the method, and the copy in TCRdb shows in-frame clones only, minus some. This table has around 140,000 clones, 80% to 95% appearing once. Trimming took off 5 bases at V and 5 bases at J, with 13 bases between the two ends. The CDR3 has 14 residues. Germline CDR1 reads SGHVS; CDR2 reads FQNEAQ. Source: peripheral blood, taken on day 0 of AZD1222 vaccination. This TCR was recovered from an adult in good health. This chain joins TRBV7-8 and TRBJ1-5; D gene unclear. The CDR3 spells CASSPPWEDQPQHF. As DNA, the CDR3 is TGTGCCAGCAGCCCGCCCTGGGAGGATCAGCCCCAGCATTTT.